This entry lists 13 T cell receptor beta chains sequenced from one sample in a study of beta chain features in type 1 diabetes. The investigators reverse transcribed all of the isolated RNA, so they sequenced expressed TCRB transcripts. Assay used: immunoSEQ multiplex PCR; TCRdb lists only in-frame clones, some missing. The repertoire holds 400,000 to 600,000 clones, with 30% as singletons. Sequences were obtained from naive CD4+ T cells from blood. These receptor sequences come from a man between 18 and 29 years old in good health.

CDR3 residues: CASSDGTSYEQYF. DNA for the CDR3: TGTGCCAGCAGCGACGGGACTTCCTACGAGCAGTACTTC. The chain uses TRBV7-2 and TRBJ2-7, with D possibly being TRBD2 (6 bases). This CDR3 region has 13 residues. Germline assignment: CDR1 SGHTA and CDR2 FQGNSA. The V end lost 5 bases, the J end lost 1 base, and 9 bases lay between the germline ends.

CDR3 nucleotides: TGTGCCTGGACACCGCCGGGTAACACTGAAGCTTTCTTT. Encoded protein: CAWTPPGNTEAFF. The chain joins TRBV30 to TRBJ1-1, with D uncertain. The V end lost 4 bases, the J end lost 2 bases, and 11 bases lay between the germline ends. Germline values: CDR1 GTSNPN, CDR2 SVGIG (reference sequence). The CDR3 covers 13 residues.

This clone showed up just once. The chain is built from TRBV18 and TRBJ2-5; D may be TRBD2 (5 bases). CDR1 is KGHSH, CDR2 LQKENI, per germline. The CDR3 extends over 14 amino acids. V was trimmed by 3 bases and J by 2 bases, leaving 10 bases between them. The DNA of the CDR3 is TGTGCCAGCTCACCTAGAGCGGCTCAAGAGACCCAGTACTTC. This encodes CASSPRAAQETQYF.

This clone has a handful of counts. The V and J genes are TRBV5-4 and TRBJ2-3, with D possibly called TRBD1 or TRBD2 (5 bases each). This CDR3 is 14 amino acids long. Germline CDR1 and CDR2: SGHNT and YYREEE (reference sequence). V was clipped by 4 bases and J by 4 bases, with 13 bases between them. In DNA form, the CDR3 reads TGTGCCAGCAGCCCGGGACCAGCGGCAGATACGCAGTATTTT. The encoded protein is CASSPGPAADTQYF.

V is TRBV14 and J is TRBJ2-1; TRBD2 agrees at 8 bases. CDR3 length equals 15 residues. The germline gives CDR1 SGHDN, CDR2 FVKESK. V shed 4 bases and J 4 bases; nucleotides not matched to a gene: 6. The CDR3 here is CASSLRLAMYNEQFF. CDR3 in DNA: TGTGCCAGCAGCCTCCGACTAGCGATGTACAATGAGCAGTTCTTC. Drawing the rest from reference TRBV14 and TRBJ2-1, the complete variable domain is EAGVTQFPSHSVIEKGQTVTLRCDPISGHDNLYWYRRVMGKEIKFLLHFVKESKQDESGMPNNRFLAERTGGTYSTLKVQPAELEDSGVYFCASSLRLAMYNEQFFGPGTRLTVL.

The chain joins TRBV7-2 to TRBJ1-1; 9 nucleotides agree with TRBD1. This CDR3 is 15 amino acids long. CDR1 is SGHTA, CDR2 FQGNSA, per germline. Germline trimming cut 5 bases from V and 5 bases from J; bases unmatched to any gene: 9. CDR3 nucleotide sequence: TGTGCCAGCAGCCCCGTGGGACAGGGAAGGACTGAAGCTTTCTTT. As protein: CASSPVGQGRTEAFF.

This clone was observed a handful of times. The same CDR3 is also encoded by other DNA sequences in this sample. V and J are TRBV29-1 and TRBJ2-7; D not resolved. This CDR3 has 12 amino acids. CDR1 and CDR2 (germline): SQVTM, ANQGSEA. Trimming took 6 bases from V and 2 from J, leaving 11 bases between them. The CDR3 DNA follows: TGCAGCGTCGGTAAAGGGACCTACGAGCAGTACTTC. It translates to CSVGKGTYEQYF.

J is TRBJ2-7 and V is TRBV7-2; 8 bases align to TRBD2. Looked up from germline, CDR1 is SGHTA and CDR2 is FQGNSA. The CDR3 consists of 15 residues. The junction had 11 bases not matched to a gene; V was cut back by 4 bases and J by 6 bases. CDR3 amino acids: CASSYIAGLPLEQYF. The CDR3, as DNA: TGTGCCAGCAGCTATATAGCGGGACTACCCCTCGAGCAGTACTTC.

The table lists this clone with a few counts. The chain uses TRBV18 and TRBJ2-1, with a weak D call TRBD1 (6 bases). CDR3 length equals 16 residues. With 3 bases removed from V and 7 bases from J, the gap between germline ends came to 19 bases. The germline CDR1 and CDR2 sequences are KGHSH and LQKENI. The DNA for the CDR3 is TGTGCCAGCTCACCGCAGGGGAGTCCGAGGGGGAATGAGCAGTTCTTC. Translation: CASSPQGSPRGNEQFF.

Only a few counts were recorded for this clone. This chain's CDR3 is CASSLVLAGRNEQFF. CDR3 DNA: TGCGCCAGCAGCTTGGTTCTAGCGGGAAGGAATGAGCAGTTCTTC. The chain recombines TRBV5-1 with TRBJ2-1; TRBD2 matches 9 bases. The V gene end was trimmed by 0 bases and the J gene end by 7 bases; junction bases not matched to a gene: 5. Per germline, CDR1 SGHRS and CDR2 YFSETQ. This CDR3 spans 15 amino acids. The whole variable domain, filled in from reference TRBV5-1 and TRBJ2-1, reads KAGVTQTPRYLIKTRGQQVTLSCSPISGHRSVSWYQQTPGQGLQFLFEYFSETQRNKGNFPGRFSGRQFSNSRSEMNVSTLELGDSALYLCASSLVLAGRNEQFFGPGTRLTVL.

As for this clone: This same CDR3 is encoded by further DNA sequences in the sample. The chain combines TRBV11-2 with TRBJ2-3; D is undetermined. The V gene's germline CDR1 is SGHAT and CDR2 FQNNGV. The V end was cut by 1 base, the J end by 5 bases, with 4 bases between. This CDR3 is 12 amino acids long. The CDR3 DNA sequence: TGTGCCAGCAGCTTAGTTGGAGATACGCAGTATTTT. Translating gives CASSLVGDTQYF.

This chain joins TRBV30 and TRBJ2-3; the D is unclear. The germline gives CDR1 GTSNPN, CDR2 SVGIG (reference sequence). This CDR3 region has 13 residues. V lost 4 bases and J lost 2, with 10 bases in between. The CDR3 DNA reads as TGTGCCTGGATAGTAAGGTCCACAGATACGCAGTATTTT. Its protein product is CAWIVRSTDTQYF.

CDR3 DNA sequence: TGTGCCTGGATGACTAAATGGGGCTACAATCAGCCCCAGCATTTT. Translated, it gives CAWMTKWGYNQPQHF. The genes are TRBV30 and TRBJ1-5, with D possibly matching TRBD1 (5 bases). The CDR3 is 15 amino acids. Between the trimmed V and J ends, which lost 4 bases and 3 bases, there was a span of 16 bases. Per the germline V gene, CDR1 is GTSNPN and CDR2 is SVGIG (reference sequence).